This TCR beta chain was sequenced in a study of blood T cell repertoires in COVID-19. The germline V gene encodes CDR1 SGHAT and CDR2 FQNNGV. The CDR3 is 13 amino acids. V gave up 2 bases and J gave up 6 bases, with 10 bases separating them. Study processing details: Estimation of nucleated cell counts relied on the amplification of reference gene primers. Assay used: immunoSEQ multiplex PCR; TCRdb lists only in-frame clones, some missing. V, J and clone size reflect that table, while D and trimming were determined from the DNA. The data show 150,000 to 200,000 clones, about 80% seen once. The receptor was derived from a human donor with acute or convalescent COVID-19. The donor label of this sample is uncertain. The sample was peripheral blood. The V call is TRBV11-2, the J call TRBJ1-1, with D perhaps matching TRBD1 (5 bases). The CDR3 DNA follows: TGTGCCAGCAGCTTACCCCGGGGGGCTGAAGCTTTCTTT. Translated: CASSLPRGAEAFF. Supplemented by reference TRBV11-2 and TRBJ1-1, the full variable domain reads EAGVAQSPRYKIIEKRQSVAFWCNPISGHATLYWYQQILGQGPKLLIQFQNNGVVDDSQLPKDRFSAERLKGVDSTLKIQPAKLEDSAVYLCASSLPRGAEAFFGQGTRLTVV.